This TCR beta chain was profiled in a study of T cell responses to AZD1222 COVID-19 vaccine. Study-wide results and limits: Donors in the cohort were predominantly white British and more often female, and clonal diversity was possibly underestimated. Spike-specific TCR breadth and depth went up after people got two AZD1222 doses. None of the repertoires were sampled until the peak T cell response had passed.

CDR3 size: 13 residues. Looked up from germline, CDR1 is SEHNR and CDR2 is FQNEAQ (reference sequence). Trimming pared 3 bases from V and 13 bases from J, leaving 13 bases between. Produced via immunoSEQ multiplex PCR; TCRdb's table is partial and in-frame only. The table has 130,000 to 150,000 clones, 92% seen once; the top ten hold around 1.9%. Of note for this clone: Its matching antigen is unknown.

This chain connects TRBV7-9 to TRBJ1-6; D gene ambiguous. The TCR originated in an adult in good health. The sequencing here drew on peripheral blood, taken on day 0 of AZD1222 vaccination. CDR3 nucleotide sequence: TGTGCCAGCAGCTTCGTCCGGGGAGAGCCCCTCCACTTT. It specifies CASSFVRGEPLHF. Looking up the rest from reference TRBV7-9 and TRBJ1-6 gives the full variable domain: DTGVSQNPRHKITKRGQNVTFRCDPISEHNRLYWYRQTLGQGPEFLTYFQNEAQLEKSRLLSDRFSAERPKGSFSTLEIQRTEQGDSAMYLCASSFVRGEPLHFGNGTRLTVT.